This T cell receptor beta chain was found in a study of shared clonotypes between healthy human individuals. CD45RO-negative CD8 cells positively selected for CCR7 made up the naive population, which excluded terminally differentiated effector memory CD45RA+ cells. The assay was immunoSEQ multiplex PCR, and TCRdb's table has in-frame clones only and misses some. Of about 2,200,000 clones in the sample, about 92% are singletons; the top ten hold about 1.8%. V was pared by 3 bases and J by 3 bases, with 9 bases between. The CDR3 has 13 residues. CDR1 and CDR2 (germline): PRHDT, FYEKMQ (reference sequence).

Sequenced: naive CD8+ T cells from PBMCs. The clonotype was recovered from a man aged 18 to 29 in good health. Some clones in this sample may be carry-over from other donors' samples. J is TRBJ2-7 and V is TRBV13; the D is unclear. CDR3 sequence: CASSFLRNYEQYF. For the CDR3, the DNA is TGTGCCAGCAGCTTTCTACGGAACTACGAGCAGTACTTC.